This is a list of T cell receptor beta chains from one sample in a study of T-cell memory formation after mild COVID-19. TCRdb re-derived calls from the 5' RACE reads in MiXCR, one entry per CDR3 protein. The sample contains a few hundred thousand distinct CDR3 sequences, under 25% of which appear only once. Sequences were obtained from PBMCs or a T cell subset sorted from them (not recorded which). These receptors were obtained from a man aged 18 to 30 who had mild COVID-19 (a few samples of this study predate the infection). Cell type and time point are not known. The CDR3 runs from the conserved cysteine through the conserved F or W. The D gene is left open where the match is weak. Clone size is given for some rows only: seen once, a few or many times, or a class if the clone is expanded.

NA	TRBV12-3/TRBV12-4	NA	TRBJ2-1	TGTGCCAGCAGTTTATATGCGCAGTTCTTC	CASSLYAQFF
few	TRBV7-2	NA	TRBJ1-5	TGTGCCAGCAGCTTAGCGTTGGGGGGACGACAGCCCCAGCATTTT	CASSLALGGRQPQHF
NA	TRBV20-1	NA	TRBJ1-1	TGCAGTGCCTCATCGTCCCTTCTTATCACTGAAGCTTTCTTT	CSASSSLLITEAFF
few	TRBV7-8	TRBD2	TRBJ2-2	TGTGCCAGCAGCTTACGGAGCGGGGCGAACACCGGGGAGCTGTTTTTT	CASSLRSGANTGELFF
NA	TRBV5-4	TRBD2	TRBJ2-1	TGTGCCAGCAGCTGGAGCGGGGGGGCCTGGGACTACAATGAGCAGTTCTTC	CASSWSGGAWDYNEQFF
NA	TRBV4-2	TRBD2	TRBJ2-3	TGTGCCAGCAGCCCCAATCCCCTAGCGGGGGGCACAGATACGCAGTATTTT	CASSPNPLAGGTDTQYF
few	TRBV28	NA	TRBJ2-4	TGTGCCAGCAACCTGGGGGGAGCCAAAAACATTCAGTACTTC	CASNLGGAKNIQYF
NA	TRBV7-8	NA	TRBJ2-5	TGTGCCAGCAGCTTAGCTGGACAACTCCGACGGGAGACCCAGTACTTC	CASSLAGQLRRETQYF
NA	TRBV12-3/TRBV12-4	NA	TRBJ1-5	TGTGCCAGCAGGGAAGGGGGGAATCAGCCCCAGCATTTT	CASREGGNQPQHF
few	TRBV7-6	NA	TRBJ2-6	TGTGCCAGCAGCCAAGGACCGGGTTCGTCTGGGGCCAACGTCCTGACTTTC	CASSQGPGSSGANVLTF
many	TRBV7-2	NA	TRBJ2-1	TGTGCCAGCAACGAGAGACGGAATGAGCAGTTCTTC	CASNERRNEQFF
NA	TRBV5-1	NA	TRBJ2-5	TGCGCCAGCAGCTCTCTACAGGGAGGCCGGGAGACCCAGTACTTC	CASSSLQGGRETQYF
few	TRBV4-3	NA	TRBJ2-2	TGCGCCAGCAGCCCTTCCCTCCCTCCGGGGGAAGGCACCGGGGAGCTGTTTTTT	CASSPSLPPGEGTGELFF
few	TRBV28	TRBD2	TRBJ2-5	TGTGCCGAGTCGGGGGGGGGTCCAGGACTCAAGACCCAGTACTTC	CAESGGGPGLKTQYF
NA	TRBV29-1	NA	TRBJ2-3	TGCAGCGTTCAGGCCGAGGCGCAGTATTTT	CSVQAEAQYF
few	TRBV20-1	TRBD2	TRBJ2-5	TGCAGTGGGGACGGACTAGCCGGAGAGACCCAGTACTTC	CSGDGLAGETQYF
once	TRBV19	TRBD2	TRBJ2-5	TGTGCCAGTAGTATAGACGCGGGGACTAGGCCCTACTTC	CASSIDAGTRPYF
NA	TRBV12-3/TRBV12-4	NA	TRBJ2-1	TGTGCCTCCCTCCCAACTTGGGACTTCAATGAGCAGTTCTTC	CASLPTWDFNEQFF
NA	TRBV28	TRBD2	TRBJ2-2	TGTGCCAGCACCCTACTAGCGGGGGGGATGAGCGTCCGGGAGCTGTTTTTT	CASTLLAGGMSVRELFF
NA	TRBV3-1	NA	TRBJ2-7	TGTGCCAGCAGCCAGCCCCTAAGGGGCCACTACGAGCAGTACTTC	CASSQPLRGHYEQYF
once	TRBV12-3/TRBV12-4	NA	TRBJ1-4	TGTGCCAGCAGTTTAGCGCTCCAGAATGGTGAAAAACTGTTTTTT	CASSLALQNGEKLFF
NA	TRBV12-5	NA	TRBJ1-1	TGTGCTAGTGGCCTACAGCGCCAGGACTTT	CASGLQRQDF
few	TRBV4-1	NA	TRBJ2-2	TGCGCCAGCAGCCATTCCGGTGGCTCCTACACCGGGGAGCTGTTTTTT	CASSHSGGSYTGELFF
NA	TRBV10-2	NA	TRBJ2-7	TGCGCCAGCAAAGGGGGATCCTACGAGCAGTACTTC	CASKGGSYEQYF
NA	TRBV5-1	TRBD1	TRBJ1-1	TGCGCCAGCAGCTTGGGTCAGGGGGACGGAACTGAAGCTTTCTTT	CASSLGQGDGTEAFF
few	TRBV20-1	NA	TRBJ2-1	TGCAGTGCTAGGGCCCCCCACAATGAGCAGTTCTTC	CSARAPHNEQFF
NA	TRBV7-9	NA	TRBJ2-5	TGTGCCAGCAGCTCCGAAAATAGGAGAGAGACCCAGTACTTC	CASSSENRRETQYF
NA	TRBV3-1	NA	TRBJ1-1	TGTGCCAGCAGTCCCCTCGGTTGGGGGAGAACAGGAGCTTTCTTT	CASSPLGWGRTGAFF
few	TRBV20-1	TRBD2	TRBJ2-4	TGCAGTGCTCCCCCTGGCGGGGGTGGTATTCAGTACTTC	CSAPPGGGGIQYF
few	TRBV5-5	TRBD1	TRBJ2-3	TGTGCCAGCTATCAACAGGGGGCGGATACGCAGTATTTT	CASYQQGADTQYF
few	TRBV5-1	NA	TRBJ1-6	TGCGCCAGCAGCCCGTGGACAGACGCCTATAATTCACCCCTCCACTTT	CASSPWTDAYNSPLHF
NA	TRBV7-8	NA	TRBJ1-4	TGTGCCAGCAGCTTCGGCAGAAATGAAAAACTGTTTTTT	CASSFGRNEKLFF
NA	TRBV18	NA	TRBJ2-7	TGTGCCAGCTCACCACCAGACTACCCCCAGGGACATAGATACGAGCAGTACTTC	CASSPPDYPQGHRYEQYF
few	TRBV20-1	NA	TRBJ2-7	TGCAGTGCTTCCCGTCAGGGGTACGAGCAGTACTTC	CSASRQGYEQYF
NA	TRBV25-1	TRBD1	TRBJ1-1	TGTGCCAGCAGTGTACTGACAGGGGGGAACACTGAAGCTTTCTTT	CASSVLTGGNTEAFF
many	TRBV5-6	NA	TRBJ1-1	TGTGCCAGCAGCTGGGGGAAGGGCACTGAAGCTTTCTTT	CASSWGKGTEAFF